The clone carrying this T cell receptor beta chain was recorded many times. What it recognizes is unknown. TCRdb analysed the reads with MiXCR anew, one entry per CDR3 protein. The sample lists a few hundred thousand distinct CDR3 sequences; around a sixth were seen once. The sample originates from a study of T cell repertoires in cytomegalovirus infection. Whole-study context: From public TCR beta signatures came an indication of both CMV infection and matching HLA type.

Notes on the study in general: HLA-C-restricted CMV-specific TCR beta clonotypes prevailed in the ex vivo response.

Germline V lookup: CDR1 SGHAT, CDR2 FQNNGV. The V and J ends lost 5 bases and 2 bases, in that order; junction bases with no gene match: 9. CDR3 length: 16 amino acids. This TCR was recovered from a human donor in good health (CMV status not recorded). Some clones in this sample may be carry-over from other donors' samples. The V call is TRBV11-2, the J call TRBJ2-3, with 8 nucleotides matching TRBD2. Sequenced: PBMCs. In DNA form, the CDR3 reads TGTGCCAGCAGCCCCTGGCCGGGAGGGATCACAGATACGCAGTATTTT. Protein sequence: CASSPWPGGITDTQYF.